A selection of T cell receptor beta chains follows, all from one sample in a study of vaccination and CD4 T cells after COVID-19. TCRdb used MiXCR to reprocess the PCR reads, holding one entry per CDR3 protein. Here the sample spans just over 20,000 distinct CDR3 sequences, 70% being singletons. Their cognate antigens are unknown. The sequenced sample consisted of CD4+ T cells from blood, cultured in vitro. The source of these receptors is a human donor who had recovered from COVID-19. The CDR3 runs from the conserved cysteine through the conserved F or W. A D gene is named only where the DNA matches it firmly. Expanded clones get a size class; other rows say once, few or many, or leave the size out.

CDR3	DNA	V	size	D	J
CASSLSQGLNNSPLHF	TGTGCCAGCAGTTTATCTCAGGGGCTGAATAATTCACCCCTCCACTTT	TRBV27	NA	NA	TRBJ1-6
CASSPSGVRDNSPLHF	TGTGCCAGCTCACCGAGCGGAGTAAGAGATAATTCACCCCTCCACTTT	TRBV18	once	NA	TRBJ1-6
CASSLVGGTGGYEQYF	TGTGCCAGCAGCTTAGTAGGGGGAACAGGGGGCTACGAGCAGTACTTC	TRBV7-2	NA	TRBD1	TRBJ2-7
CASIGTSSYEQYF	TGTGCCAGCATAGGGACGAGCTCCTACGAGCAGTACTTC	TRBV6-1	NA	NA	TRBJ2-7
CASRVRVAFF	TGTGCCAGCAGAGTAAGGGTCGCTTTCTTT	TRBV2	NA	NA	TRBJ1-1
CASSSSGTGGAEQYF	TGTGCCAGCAGTTCGTCTGGGACAGGGGGGGCGGAGCAGTACTTC	TRBV28	NA	TRBD1	TRBJ2-7
CATRGTANNSPLHF	TGTGCCACAAGAGGGACGGCCAATAATTCACCCCTCCACTTT	TRBV6-1	large	NA	TRBJ1-6
CASSSSRVYSNQPQHF	TGTGCCAGCAGTTCCTCCAGGGTTTATAGCAATCAGCCCCAGCATTTT	TRBV2	NA	NA	TRBJ1-5
CASSLTQNQPQHF	TGTGCCAGCAGCTTAACCCAAAATCAGCCCCAGCATTTT	TRBV11-2	NA	NA	TRBJ1-5
CASSPRDRAYNEQFF	TGTGCCAGCAGTCCCCGGGACAGGGCCTACAATGAGCAGTTCTTC	TRBV27	NA	TRBD1	TRBJ2-1
CASRDGTGFRQPQHF	TGTGCCAGCAGAGACGGGACAGGGTTTCGTCAGCCCCAGCATTTT	TRBV12-3/TRBV12-4	NA	TRBD1	TRBJ1-5
CASSLAAGANYGYTF	TGTGCCAGCAGCTTAGCGGCAGGGGCTAACTATGGCTACACCTTC	TRBV7-2	NA	NA	TRBJ1-2
CATSTWDRGTEAFF	TGTGCCACCAGCACCTGGGACAGGGGGACTGAAGCTTTCTTT	TRBV15	NA	TRBD1	TRBJ1-1
CASSYSSRDNQPQHF	TGTGCCAGCAGTTACTCGAGTAGGGATAATCAGCCCCAGCATTTT	TRBV6-2/TRBV6-3	NA	NA	TRBJ1-5
CASTPNRLSADTQYF	TGTGCCAGCACCCCAAATAGACTGAGTGCAGATACGCAGTATTTT	TRBV7-2	NA	NA	TRBJ2-3
CASSFSGTGGLFYYGYTF	TGTGCCAGCAGCTTTTCCGGGACAGGGGGCCTTTTTTACTATGGCTACACCTTC	TRBV28	once	TRBD1	TRBJ1-2
CASSPRTSGNPAGTGELFF	TGCGCCAGCAGCCCACGGACTAGCGGAAACCCGGCGGGCACCGGGGAGCTGTTTTTT	TRBV5-1	NA	TRBD2	TRBJ2-2
CASSSGPQGNTIYF	TGTGCCAGCAGCTCAGGACCCCAGGGAAACACCATATATTTT	TRBV7-2	once	NA	TRBJ1-3
CASTTGQGPDTQYF	TGTGCCAGCACTACGGGCCAAGGTCCAGATACGCAGTATTTT	TRBV6-1	NA	NA	TRBJ2-3